This T cell receptor (beta chain) was observed in a study of blood T cells in healthy people across ages. Study details: For every two T cells, template switching captured about one barcoded beta molecule.

Then a second PCR, running roughly 7 to 11 cycles, was carried out with a sample-barcoded 5' primer and a J-beta primer mix. The authors tagged each cDNA molecule using a template-switch adaptor with 12 random nucleotides. TCRdb analysed the 5' RACE reads with MiXCR anew, one entry per CDR3 protein. In the table there are some 1,500,000 distinct CDR3 sequences, approximately 43% of which are singletons. Isolation recovered at least 6.5 million PBMCs from every sample. V dropped 5 bases and J dropped 12 bases, with 17 bases sitting between them. Germline CDR1 LGHDT, CDR2 YNNKEL (reference sequence). The CDR3 is made up of 12 amino acids.

The sequence came from a woman younger than 30 in good health. Sequencing was carried out using blood. The chain links TRBV3-1 to TRBJ2-7, with D maybe TRBD1 (6 bases). CDR3 sequence (DNA): TGTGCCAGCAGCTTAAAACCGGGACATAGGTACTTC. It specifies CASSLKPGHRYF.